This T cell receptor (beta chain) was recorded in a study of blood T cell repertoires in COVID-19. Study-level information: Nucleic acid was either cDNA or gDNA, and it came from T cells, B-cell-depleted T cells, or PBMCs.

Trimming removed 7 bases at V and 2 bases at J, with 9 bases between. The CDR3 spans 11 residues. Germline V gene data show CDR1 as SQVTM and CDR2 as ANQGSEA. In the original processing: It was from reference gene primer amplification that nucleated cell counts were estimated. TCRdb's copy holds only in-frame clones and misses some; the assay was immunoSEQ multiplex PCR. Clone size and the V and J calls come from that table; the DNA yielded D and trimming. The sample contains fewer than 85,000 clones, approximately 85% of which appear only once. Sequencing used peripheral blood. The chain recombines TRBV29-1 with TRBJ2-7; D not resolved. The TCR originated in a man of 80 years or more with acute or convalescent COVID-19. CDR3 sequence: CSASEAYEQYF. The CDR3 nucleotides are TGCAGCGCTTCAGAGGCCTACGAGCAGTACTTC.